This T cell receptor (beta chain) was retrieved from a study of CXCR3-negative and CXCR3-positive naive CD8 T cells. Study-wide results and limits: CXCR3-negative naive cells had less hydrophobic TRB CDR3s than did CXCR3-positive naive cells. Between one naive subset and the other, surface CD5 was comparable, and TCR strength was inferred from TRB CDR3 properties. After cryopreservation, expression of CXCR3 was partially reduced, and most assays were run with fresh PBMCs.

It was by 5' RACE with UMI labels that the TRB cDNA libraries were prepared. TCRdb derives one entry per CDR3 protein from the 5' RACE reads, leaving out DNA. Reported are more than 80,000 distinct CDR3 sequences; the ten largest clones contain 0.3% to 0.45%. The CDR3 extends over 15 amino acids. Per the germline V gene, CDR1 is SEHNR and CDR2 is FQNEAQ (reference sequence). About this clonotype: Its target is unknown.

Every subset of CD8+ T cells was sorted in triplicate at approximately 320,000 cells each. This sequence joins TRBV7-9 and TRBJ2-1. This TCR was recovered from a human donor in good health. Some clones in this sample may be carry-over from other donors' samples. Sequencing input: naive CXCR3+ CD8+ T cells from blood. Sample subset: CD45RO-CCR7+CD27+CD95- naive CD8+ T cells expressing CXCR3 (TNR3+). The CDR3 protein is CASSSLLGSYNEQFF.